Presented here are 32 T cell receptor beta chains from one specimen sequenced in a study of blood T cell repertoires in COVID-19. Produced via immunoSEQ multiplex PCR; TCRdb's table is partial and in-frame only. The sample records roughly 330,000 clones, about 86% being singletons. Material: peripheral blood. The receptors here all came from a woman between 45 and 60 years old with acute or convalescent COVID-19.

This chain uses TRBV24-1 with TRBJ2-5; no clear D gene. Germline V gives CDR1 KGHDR, CDR2 SFDVKD. CDR3 length equals 15 residues. Trimming took off 2 bases at V and 0 bases at J, with 9 bases between the two ends. CDR3 region: CATSDSSRHQETQYF. The CDR3 DNA is TGTGCCACCAGTGATTCGTCGCGGCACCAAGAGACCCAGTACTTC.

The chain has TRBV12-3 or TRBV12-4 and TRBJ1-1, with TRBD1 matching over 11 bases. Trimming at V came to 6 bases and at J to 12 bases, leaving 6 bases not matched to a gene. CDR3 length: 12 residues. The CDR3 DNA follows: TGTGCCAGCAGCCCGGGACAGGGGGTTTCTTTCTTT. This gives the protein CASSPGQGVSFF.

The genes are TRBV29-1 and TRBJ1-5; 10 bases are shared with TRBD1. Germline CDR1 is SQVTM and CDR2 is ANQGSEA. The CDR3 is 14 residues long. V dropped 4 bases and J dropped 7; count of bases not matched to a gene: 7. The CDR3 spells CSVAVGTGDQPQHF. CDR3 DNA: TGCAGCGTTGCCGTGGGGACAGGGGACCAGCCCCAGCATTTT.

DNA for the CDR3: TGTGCCACCGGGGAGAACACCGGGGAGCTGTTTTTT. Translation: CATGENTGELFF. The chain is built from TRBV10-3 and TRBJ2-2, with D tentatively TRBD2 (5 bases). The CDR3 contains 12 residues. The V gene lost 10 bases and the J gene lost 1 base, with 7 bases spanning the gap. Looked up from germline, CDR1 is ENHRY and CDR2 is SYGVKD.

V gene TRBV6-5 combines with J gene TRBJ2-1, with a weak D call TRBD1 (6 bases). The CDR3 contains 13 residues. V dropped 7 bases and J dropped 7 bases, with 14 bases sitting between them. In germline, CDR1 is MNHEY, CDR2 SVGAGI. CDR3 region: CASISQGRNEQFF. CDR3 DNA sequence: TGTGCCAGCATTTCACAGGGAAGGAATGAGCAGTTCTTC.

The chain couples TRBV3-1 (or the pseudogene TRBV3-2) to TRBJ2-2, with 7 bases that match TRBD1. V was pared by 5 bases and J by 5 bases, with 8 bases of the junction left unmatched. Germline values: CDR1 LGHDT, CDR2 YNNKEL (reference sequence). This CDR3 has 15 residues. CDR3 sequence (DNA): TGTGCCAGCAGCGGGACAGAGCCGGGGACCGGGGAGCTGTTTTTT. Encoded protein: CASSGTEPGTGELFF.

This rearrangement joins TRBV3-1 (or the pseudogene TRBV3-2) to TRBJ1-5; perhaps TRBD1 as D (6 bases). The CDR3 is 15 residues long. Germline lookup yields CDR1 LGHDT and CDR2 YNNKEL (reference sequence). The V end lost 4 bases, the J end lost 1 base, and 11 bases lay between the germline ends. The CDR3 nucleotides read TGTGCCAGCAGCCCTCGGGACACCAGCAATCAGCCCCAGCATTTT. Its protein is CASSPRDTSNQPQHF.

The CDR3 protein is CSVEGGRGVYGYTF. The CDR3 DNA reads TGCAGCGTTGAAGGGGGCAGGGGAGTCTATGGCTACACCTTC. V is TRBV29-1 and J is TRBJ1-2, with a possible D match to TRBD1 (6 bases). The CDR3 is made up of 14 amino acids. Trimming removed 1 base from V and 4 bases from J, with 13 bases in between. The germline V gene has CDR1 SQVTM and CDR2 ANQGSEA. The entire variable domain, with the rest obtained from reference TRBV29-1 and TRBJ1-2, is as follows: SAVISQKPSRDICQRGTSLTIQCQVDSQVTMMFWYRQQPGQSLTLIATANQGSEATYESGFVIDKFPISRPNLTFSTLTVSNMSPEDSSIYLCSVEGGRGVYGYTFGSGTRLTVV.

The V and J genes are TRBV28 and TRBJ1-6; D uncertain. Germline values: CDR1 MDHEN, CDR2 SYDVKM. Trimming removed 6 bases from V and 11 bases from J, with 11 bases in between. The CDR3 runs 12 residues. The CDR3 is CASSPNSPPLHF. In nucleotides, the CDR3 is TGTGCCAGCAGCCCAAACTCCCCACCCCTCCACTTT.

V and J are TRBV5-4 and TRBJ2-1, with 10 bases identical to TRBD1. Germline loops: CDR1 SGHNT, CDR2 YYREEE (reference sequence). With V trimmed by 4 bases and J by 2 bases, 3 bases remained unmatched. The CDR3 runs to 15 residues. As DNA, the CDR3 is TGTGCCAGCAGCGGGGACAGGGGAACCTACAATGAGCAGTTCTTC. This sequence encodes CASSGDRGTYNEQFF.

V gene TRBV2 combines with J gene TRBJ1-1; D is uncertain. The CDR3 has 15 residues. Germline CDR1 SNHLY, CDR2 FYNNEI. Trimming removed 1 base at V and 0 bases at J, with 9 bases between. The CDR3 protein is CASSEGLQMNTEAFF. The CDR3 nucleotides are TGTGCCAGCAGTGAAGGATTACAGATGAACACTGAAGCTTTCTTT.

The V gene is TRBV19, the J gene TRBJ2-5; no clear D. The V gene lost 3 bases and the J gene lost 5 bases, with 16 bases spanning the gap. The V gene's germline CDR1 is LNHDA and CDR2 SQIVND (reference sequence). The CDR3 runs to 15 residues. CDR3 sequence reads: CASSIDRSGWETQYF. The CDR3 coding sequence is TGTGCCAGTAGTATTGATCGATCAGGTTGGGAGACCCAGTACTTC. Full variable domain (rest looked up from reference TRBV19 and TRBJ2-5): DGGITQSPKYLFRKEGQNVTLSCEQNLNHDAMYWYRQDPGQGLRLIYYSQIVNDFQKGDIAEGYSVSREKKESFPLTVTSAQKNPTAFYLCASSIDRSGWETQYFGPGTRLLVL.

This clone was picked up a small number of times. The chain uses TRBV7-3 and TRBJ2-7; D possibly corresponds to TRBD2 (6 bases). The germline V gene has CDR1 SGHTA and CDR2 FQGTGA. Trimming took 5 bases from V and 3 from J, leaving 17 bases between them. The CDR3 is 15 amino acids. CDR3 region: CASSLFYAGFYEQYF. The CDR3 DNA reads as TGTGCCAGCAGCCTCTTTTATGCGGGATTCTACGAGCAGTACTTC.

The chain employs TRBV5-1 and TRBJ2-5; D might be TRBD2 (6 bases). The germline CDR1 and CDR2 sequences are SGHRS and YFSETQ. The CDR3 extends over 18 amino acids. V shed 1 base and J shed 5 bases, with 24 bases lying between them. Written as DNA, the CDR3 is TGCGCCAGCAGCTTGAGTCAACCGTACGTACTAGCAGGGGAGACCCAGTACTTC. Amino acids: CASSLSQPYVLAGETQYF.

The genes are TRBV29-1 and TRBJ1-1; 11 bases line up with TRBD1. This CDR3 comprises 13 residues. Trimming at V came to 6 bases and at J to 5 bases, leaving 5 bases not matched to a gene. The germline gives CDR1 SQVTM, CDR2 ANQGSEA. The CDR3 coding sequence is TGCAGCGTGCGGACAGGGGGCATGACTGAAGCTTTCTTT. Its protein is CSVRTGGMTEAFF. The full variable domain, with the rest looked up from reference TRBV29-1 and TRBJ1-1, is SAVISQKPSRDICQRGTSLTIQCQVDSQVTMMFWYRQQPGQSLTLIATANQGSEATYESGFVIDKFPISRPNLTFSTLTVSNMSPEDSSIYLCSVRTGGMTEAFFGQGTRLTVV.

This clone has a handful of counts. The chain uses TRBV11-2 and TRBJ2-7, with 8 bases that match TRBD2. This CDR3 is built from 13 residues. CDR1 is SGHAT, CDR2 FQNNGV, per germline. V trimming: 3 bases; J trimming: 3 bases; junction bases outside the gene matches: 1. CDR3 DNA sequence: TGTGCCAGCAGCTTGGGGACTAGCTACGAGCAGTACTTC. Residues: CASSLGTSYEQYF.

This chain connects TRBV7-9 to TRBJ2-5; D perhaps matches TRBD1 (7 bases). From germline, CDR1 is SEHNR and CDR2 FQNEAQ (reference sequence). The V and J ends lost 1 base and 4 bases respectively, with 16 bases between them. CDR3 length: 16 amino acids. The CDR3 spells CASSLEGGPGGETQYF. The CDR3 DNA is TGTGCCAGCAGCTTAGAAGGGGGGCCAGGGGGAGAGACCCAGTACTTC.

The V and J genes are TRBV30 and TRBJ1-2; 8 bases map to TRBD1. The CDR3 spans 13 residues. Trimming cost V 2 bases and J 4 bases; bases outside gene matches: 3. CDR1 and CDR2 (germline): GTSNPN, SVGIG (reference sequence). CDR3 DNA: TGTGCCTGGAGTAAAGACAGGGGCTATGGCTACACCTTC. As protein: CAWSKDRGYGYTF.

The chain employs TRBV3-1 (or the pseudogene TRBV3-2) and TRBJ2-5, with 9 nucleotides matching TRBD2. This CDR3 has 15 amino acids. Germline lookup yields CDR1 LGHDT and CDR2 YNNKEL (reference sequence). J lost 7 bases, V lost 1 base, and 7 bases had no gene match. CDR3 DNA sequence: TGTGCCAGCAGCCAAGCCCCTAGCGGGGTGGGGACCCAGTACTTC. Translating it yields CASSQAPSGVGTQYF.

The genes are TRBV3-1 (or the pseudogene TRBV3-2) and TRBJ1-4; no clear D. This CDR3 spans 13 amino acids. V lost 4 bases to trimming and J lost 8 bases, with 11 bases between them. Germline V gene lookup returns CDR1 LGHDT and CDR2 YNNKEL (reference sequence). CDR3 sequence: CASSRNGEEKLFF. In DNA form, the CDR3 reads TGTGCCAGCAGCCGAAACGGAGAAGAAAAACTGTTTTTT.

The rearrangement joins TRBV30 to TRBJ1-5; 9 nucleotides align to TRBD1. The CDR3 spans 15 residues. Germline values: CDR1 GTSNPN, CDR2 SVGIG (reference sequence). The junction had 9 bases not matched to a gene; V was cut back by 3 bases and J by 6 bases. CDR3 nucleotide sequence: TGTGCCTGGAGGTTACAGGGGGCTGGTAGTCAGCCCCAGCATTTT. Translated, it gives CAWRLQGAGSQPQHF.

This sequence joins TRBV10-3 and TRBJ2-1; 8 bases are a match to TRBD2. The CDR3 consists of 16 residues. Germline values: CDR1 ENHRY, CDR2 SYGVKD. After removal of 8 bases from V and 6 bases from J, the junction contained 15 bases not matched to a gene. The CDR3 spells CAIGDPNGLASNEQFF. Here the CDR3 DNA reads TGTGCCATCGGGGACCCCAACGGACTAGCTAGCAATGAGCAGTTCTTC.

The chain couples TRBV6-1 to TRBJ2-7, with 8 bases aligning to TRBD2. The CDR3 spans 12 residues. The V segment lost 2 bases and the J segment 12 bases; nucleotides outside the gene matches: 6. Germline V gene sequence: CDR1 MNHNS, CDR2 SASEGT. CDR3 coding DNA: TGTGCCAGCAGTGAATTCGGACTAGCCCCGTACGTC. This translates into CASSEFGLAPYV.

The chain recombines TRBV27 with TRBJ1-4, with D unclear. V was cut by 5 bases and J by 0 bases, with 10 bases left in between. The CDR3 has 15 residues. Germline V gene lookup returns CDR1 MNHEY and CDR2 SMNVEV (reference sequence). CDR3 in amino acids: CASSLLSATNEKLFF. The CDR3 DNA reads TGTGCCAGCAGTCTCCTCAGTGCAACTAATGAAAAACTGTTTTTT.

The chain couples TRBV6-6 to TRBJ2-2; 8 positions match TRBD1. Trimming cost V 8 bases and J 7 bases; bases outside gene matches: 9. The CDR3 is 14 residues long. Germline loops: CDR1 MNHNY, CDR2 SVGAGI (reference sequence). The CDR3 is CASSGQGGVGELFF. Written as DNA, the CDR3 is TGTGCCAGCTCCGGACAGGGTGGAGTCGGGGAGCTGTTTTTT.

A single count supports this clone. This chain uses TRBV27 with TRBJ1-6; 7 nucleotides agree with TRBD1. The CDR3 has 13 amino acids. V gave up 4 bases and J gave up 7 bases; unmatched junction bases: 1. The germline CDR1 and CDR2 sequences are MNHEY and SMNVEV (reference sequence). CDR3 DNA: TGTGCCAGCAGTTACAGGGGAAATTCACCCCTCCACTTT. It encodes CASSYRGNSPLHF.

The chain employs TRBV6-5 and TRBJ1-3; the D is unclear. Between the trimmed V and J ends, which lost 0 bases and 0 bases, there was a span of 6 bases. CDR3 size: 15 residues. Germline assignment: CDR1 MNHEY and CDR2 SVGAGI. The CDR3 protein is CASSYSGISGNTIYF. For the CDR3, the DNA is TGTGCCAGCAGTTACTCCGGGATCTCTGGAAACACCATATATTTT.

This clone was counted only a few times. V and J are TRBV6-6 and TRBJ2-7; D is ambiguous. Germline V CDR1 and CDR2: MNHNY, SVGAGI (reference sequence). CDR3 size: 13 residues. The CDR3 bases are TGTGCCAGCAGTGCGCGGAGCTCCCACGAGCAGTACGTC. Encoded protein: CASSARSSHEQYV.

About this clone: Other DNA variants within this sample encode the same CDR3. The chain joins TRBV2 to TRBJ2-7, with 7 bases fitting TRBD1. Unmatched junction bases numbered 5, after V lost 7 bases and J lost 5 bases. Germline CDR1 SNHLY, CDR2 FYNNEI. The CDR3 consists of 12 residues. The CDR3 is CASIRQGDEQYF. CDR3 in DNA: TGTGCCAGCATACGACAGGGCGACGAGCAGTACTTC.

The chain carries TRBV10-1 and TRBJ1-2; D not certain. Germline V gene data show CDR1 as WNHNN and CDR2 as SYGVQD (reference sequence). The CDR3 sequence is 13 residues long. Trimming cost V 2 bases and J 4 bases, with 8 bases left between them. The DNA of the CDR3 is TGCGCCAGCAGTGAGGCCCTAACCTATGGCTACACCTTC. Protein sequence: CASSEALTYGYTF.

J is TRBJ1-4 and V is TRBV5-4; D is possibly TRBD1 (5 bases). The CDR3 extends over 15 amino acids. The V and J ends lost 2 bases and 6 bases respectively, with 14 bases between them. Germline values: CDR1 SGHNT, CDR2 YYREEE (reference sequence). The chain's CDR3 is CASSFGGREDEKLFF. The CDR3 region has the DNA TGTGCCAGCAGCTTTGGGGGTAGGGAGGATGAAAAACTGTTTTTT. The full variable domain, in which reference TRBV5-4 and TRBJ1-4 provide the parts outside the CDR3, is ETGVTQSPTHLIKTRGQQVTLRCSSQSGHNTVSWYQQALGQGPQFIFQYYREEENGRGNFPPRFSGLQFPNYSSELNVNALELDDSALYLCASSFGGREDEKLFFGSGTQLSVL.

This clone occurred once. The DNA of the CDR3 is TGTGCCCTTAGCGGGGGCCGTTCGAAGACCCAGTACTTC. Its protein product is CALSGGRSKTQYF. This chain connects TRBV7-3 to TRBJ2-5; 9 bases match TRBD2. The CDR3 sequence is 13 residues long. Germline V gene sequence: CDR1 SGHTA, CDR2 FQGTGA. With V trimmed by 11 bases and J by 6 bases, 10 bases remained unmatched. Looking up the rest from reference TRBV7-3 and TRBJ2-5 gives the full variable domain: GAGVSQTPSNKVTEKGKYVELRCDPISGHTALYWYRQSLGQGPEFLIYFQGTGAADDSGLPNDRFFAVRPEGSVSTLKIQRTERGDSAVYLCALSGGRSKTQYFGPGTRLLVL.